The text below deals with one TCR beta chain. Compared with germline, one end of the junction differs, possibly owing to a read error. The PCR was carried out with 60 Vbeta primers and 13 Jbeta primers. Clones were read by immunoSEQ multiplex PCR, and TCRdb kept only the in-frame ones, dropping some. Found here are around 140,000 clones, around 75% of them singletons; the top ten hold under 3.5%. The CDR3 sequence is 15 residues long. Per the germline V gene, CDR1 is SGHTA and CDR2 is FQGNSA. The sample belongs to a study of cytomegalovirus exposure and HLA in healthy donors. This chain connects TRBV7-2 to TRBJ2-7; 9 bases are a match to TRBD2. The sequenced sample consisted of PBMCs. The sequence was obtained from a woman aged 25 to 39 in good health and CMV-seronegative. The CDR3 coding sequence is TGTGCCAGCAGCCACGGTGCGGGGGGGTCCTTCGAGCAGTACTTC. Encoded protein: CASSHGAGGSFEQYF.